A single sample gave rise to the 13 T cell receptor beta chains below, sequenced in a study of T cells after yellow fever vaccination. Via MiXCR, TCRdb re-called the 5' RACE reads, giving one row per CDR3 protein. This sample has some 300,000 distinct CDR3 sequences; 8.7% occur once, and the top ten carry approximately 3.5%. The sequencing here drew on CD4+ T cells sorted from PBMCs, taken 5 days after the yellow fever booster vaccination. The receptors were sampled from a man aged 18 to 30 who received the YFV17D yellow fever vaccine.

The CDR3 loop reads CASKEGHPLYEQYF. The CDR3 DNA follows: TGCGCCAGCAAGGAGGGACACCCCCTCTACGAGCAGTACTTC. The rearrangement uses TRBV10-2 and TRBJ2-7; possibly TRBD1 or TRBD2 for D (6 bases each). This CDR3 is 14 amino acids long. CDR1 is WSHSY and CDR2 is SAAADI in the germline V gene. Trimming removed 7 bases from V and 3 bases from J, with 16 bases in between.

The V and J genes are TRBV25-1 and TRBJ2-7; 9 nucleotides match TRBD1. Unmatched junction bases numbered 10, after V lost 5 bases and J lost 5 bases. Looked up from germline, CDR1 is MGHDK and CDR2 is SYGVNS. This CDR3 spans 15 amino acids. For the CDR3, the DNA is TGTGCCAGCAGTCCACCACCGGGACAGGGCCACGAGCAGTACTTC. Its translation is CASSPPPGQGHEQYF.

The table lists this clonotype with a few counts. V gene TRBV6-4 combines with J gene TRBJ1-6, with a tentative D call TRBD1 (6 bases). V was clipped by 4 bases and J by 10 bases, with 20 bases between them. CDR3 length: 16 residues. CDR1 and CDR2 from the germline V gene are MRHNA and SNTAGT. The CDR3 spells CASSVPVGTPWSPLHF. The CDR3 bases are TGTGCCAGCAGTGTCCCCGTGGGGACACCATGGTCACCCCTCCACTTT.

Ten or more counts support this clonotype. The V and J genes are TRBV29-1 and TRBJ2-3; TRBD2 agrees at 7 bases. This CDR3 has 14 residues. Germline loops: CDR1 SQVTM, CDR2 ANQGSEA. The chain's CDR3 is CRPPLAVFTDTQYF. Here the CDR3 DNA reads TGCAGACCCCCTCTAGCGGTATTCACAGATACGCAGTATTTT.

J is TRBJ2-5 and V is TRBV18; D gene uncertain. The CDR3 totals 13 residues. Germline values: CDR1 KGHSH, CDR2 LQKENI. Trimming took 1 base from V and 5 from J, leaving 8 bases between them. CDR3 protein: CASSPRSGETQYF. CDR3 DNA sequence: TGTGCCAGCTCACCACGGTCGGGTGAGACCCAGTACTTC.

In its sample, this clonotype was seen a few times. The chain combines TRBV5-1 with TRBJ2-1; TRBD2 agrees at 12 bases. The CDR3 consists of 15 residues. The germline gives CDR1 SGHRS, CDR2 YFSETQ. Trimming cost V 1 base and J 8 bases; bases outside gene matches: 4. The CDR3 is CASSLSTSGGYEQFF. The CDR3 coding sequence is TGCGCCAGCAGCTTGTCAACTAGCGGGGGGTATGAGCAGTTCTTC.

CDR3 sequence: CASSLGAGGGQPQHF. The CDR3, as DNA: TGTGCCAGCAGCTTGGGGGCAGGGGGAGGTCAGCCCCAGCATTTT. The J gene is TRBJ1-5, the V gene TRBV7-2; 7 nucleotides agree with TRBD1. After removal of 3 bases from V and 6 bases from J, the junction contained 8 bases not matched to a gene. The CDR3 is 15 amino acids. Looked up from germline, CDR1 is SGHTA and CDR2 is FQGNSA.

This clonotype was seen repeatedly, ten times or more. The V gene is TRBV24-1, the J gene TRBJ1-2; the D gene is possibly TRBD1 (5 bases). The V end lost 4 bases, the J end lost 9 bases, and 11 bases lay between the germline ends. Germline CDR1 is KGHDR and CDR2 is SFDVKD. The CDR3 covers 12 residues. The CDR3 here is CATSEPRGRYTF. In DNA form, the CDR3 reads TGTGCCACCAGTGAACCGCGGGGCCGCTACACCTTC.

This clonotype was counted a few times. The chain has TRBV20-1 and TRBJ2-5, with TRBD2 as a possible D gene (6 bases). The V end was cut by 1 base, the J end by 5 bases, with 17 bases between. CDR3 length: 15 amino acids. The V gene's germline CDR1 is DFQATT and CDR2 SNEGSKA (reference sequence). The CDR3 bases are TGCAGTGCTAGAGTGGCGGGGACGCCGGTGGAGACCCAGTACTTC. Its protein is CSARVAGTPVETQYF.

This clonotype has more than one count but fewer than ten. The chain has TRBV12-3 or TRBV12-4 and TRBJ1-6; a possible D gene is TRBD1 (5 bases). V was pared by 1 base and J by 8 bases, with 12 bases between. The length of the CDR3 is 15 residues. CDR3 residues: CASSLGSGKDSPLHF. The CDR3 region has the DNA TGTGCCAGCAGTTTAGGATCAGGGAAGGATTCACCCCTCCACTTT.

The table lists this clonotype with a few counts. V is TRBV4-1 and J is TRBJ1-2, with unresolved D. CDR1 is MGHRA and CDR2 is YSYEKL in the germline V gene. The V and J ends lost 5 bases and 5 bases respectively, with 12 bases between them. The CDR3 sequence is 13 residues long. The CDR3 DNA sequence: TGCGCCAGCAGCGAAGGGTTGGAGTATGGCTACACCTTC. It yields the protein CASSEGLEYGYTF.

This sequence joins TRBV20-1 and TRBJ2-7; either TRBD1 or TRBD2 may supply D (7 bases each). V lost 4 bases to trimming and J lost 9 bases, with 28 bases between them. Germline V gene data show CDR1 as DFQATT and CDR2 as SNEGSKA (reference sequence). The length of the CDR3 is 16 residues. The CDR3 DNA follows: TGCAGTGCTACCGGGGCAACACCCTGGGGGGAGGGGGCGCAGTACTTC. This gives the protein CSATGATPWGEGAQYF.

The table lists this clonotype with a few counts. The chain employs TRBV3-1 and TRBJ1-1; 9 positions match TRBD1. Losses at the gene ends were 8 bases for V and 3 bases for J; bases not matched to a gene: 7. This CDR3 region has 14 residues. The germline gives CDR1 LGHDT, CDR2 YNNKEL (reference sequence). CDR3 in DNA: TGTGCCAGCGGCCCCGGGACAGGGCACACTGAAGCTTTCTTT. Protein product: CASGPGTGHTEAFF.